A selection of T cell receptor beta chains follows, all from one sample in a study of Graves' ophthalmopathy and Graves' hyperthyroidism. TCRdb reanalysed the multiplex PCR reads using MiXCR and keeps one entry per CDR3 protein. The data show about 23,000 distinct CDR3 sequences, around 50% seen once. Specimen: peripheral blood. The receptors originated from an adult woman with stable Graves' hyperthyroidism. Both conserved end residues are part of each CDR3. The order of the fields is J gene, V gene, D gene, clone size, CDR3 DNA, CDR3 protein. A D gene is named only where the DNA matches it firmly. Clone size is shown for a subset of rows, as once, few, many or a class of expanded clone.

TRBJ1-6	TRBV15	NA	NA	TGTGCCACCAGCAGAGATCAGAGGAATTCACCCCTCCACTTT	CATSRDQRNSPLHF
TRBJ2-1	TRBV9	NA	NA	TGTGCCGGCAGCCCCATCAGGGGTGGCAATGAGCAGTTCTTC	CAGSPIRGGNEQFF
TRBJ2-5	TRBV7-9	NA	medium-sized	TGTGCCAGCAGCTTAGAACGACGTGGGGAGACCCAGTACTTC	CASSLERRGETQYF
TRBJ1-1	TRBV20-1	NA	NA	TGCAGTGCTAGAGATACTGACACTGAAGCTTTCTTT	CSARDTDTEAFF
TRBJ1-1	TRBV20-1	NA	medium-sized	TGCAGTGCTAGGCTCCGGGACATAACGAACACTGAAGCTTTCTTT	CSARLRDITNTEAFF
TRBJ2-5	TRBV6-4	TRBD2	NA	TGTGCCAGCAGTGACACTAGCGGGACCCAGTACTTC	CASSDTSGTQYF
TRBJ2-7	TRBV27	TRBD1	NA	TGTGCCAGCAGTTCCCCCCCGGGACAGGGAACCTACGAGCAGTACTTC	CASSSPPGQGTYEQYF
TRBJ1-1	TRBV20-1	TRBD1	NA	TGCAGTGCTAGAGTTCCCGGGACAGGGACCACTGAAGCTTTCTTT	CSARVPGTGTTEAFF
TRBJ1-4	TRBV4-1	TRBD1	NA	TGCGCCAGCAGTCAAACCGGACAGGGAGGTGGAAAACTGTTTTTT	CASSQTGQGGGKLFF
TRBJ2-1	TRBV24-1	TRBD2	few	TGTGCCACCAGTGACGCCGGGACTAGCGTTATGAATGAGCAGTTCTTC	CATSDAGTSVMNEQFF
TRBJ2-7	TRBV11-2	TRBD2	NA	TGTGCCAGCAGCCATTCCGGGACTAGCTACGAGCAGTACTTC	CASSHSGTSYEQYF
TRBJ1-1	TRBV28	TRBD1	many	TGTGCCAGCAGTTTAGAGGGGGCGCCCTACACTGAAGCTTTCTTT	CASSLEGAPYTEAFF
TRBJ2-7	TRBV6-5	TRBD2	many	TGTGCCAGCAGGTTTACTAGCGGGAGTGGCGAGCAGTACTTC	CASRFTSGSGEQYF
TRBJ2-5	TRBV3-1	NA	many	TGTGCCAGCATCCCGTTCTCAGGACAAGAGACCCAGTACTTC	CASIPFSGQETQYF
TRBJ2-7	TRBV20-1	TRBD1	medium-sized	TGCAGTGCTCGGGACAGCCGGATTCGGTACGAGCAGTACTTC	CSARDSRIRYEQYF
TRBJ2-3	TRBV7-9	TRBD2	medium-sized	TGTGCCAGCAGTTCGGGACTAGCGGGAGTCGCAGATACGCAGTATTTT	CASSSGLAGVADTQYF
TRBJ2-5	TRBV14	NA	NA	TGTGCCAGCAGCCAAGGATCGGGAGCCTACCAAGAGACCCAGTACTTC	CASSQGSGAYQETQYF
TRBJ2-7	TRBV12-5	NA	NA	TGTGCTAGAGGTTCCCAATACAAGCAGTACTTC	CARGSQYKQYF
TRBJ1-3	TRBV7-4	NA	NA	TGTGCCAGCAGCTTATGGGGGGGCTCCTACTCTGGAAACACCATATATTTT	CASSLWGGSYSGNTIYF
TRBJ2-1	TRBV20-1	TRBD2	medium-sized	TGCAGTGCTAGAGATTTAGCGGGAGGGCCAGATGAGCAGTTCTTC	CSARDLAGGPDEQFF
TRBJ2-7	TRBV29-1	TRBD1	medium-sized	TGCAGCGTTCCGGGACAGGGCCCCTACGAGCAGTACTTC	CSVPGQGPYEQYF
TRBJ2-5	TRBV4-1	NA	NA	TGCGCCAGCAGTGATGGGACCCAGTACTTC	CASSDGTQYF
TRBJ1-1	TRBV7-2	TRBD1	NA	TGTGCCAGCAGCGCGGGATTAGGGACAGGGGGCACCGAAGCTGTCTTT	CASSAGLGTGGTEAVF
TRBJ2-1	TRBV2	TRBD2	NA	TGTGCCAGCAGTGGTAGCGGGGACTCCAATGAGCAGTTCTTC	CASSGSGDSNEQFF
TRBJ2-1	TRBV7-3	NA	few	TGTGCCGGGAGCTCCTACAATGAGCAGTTCTTC	CAGSSYNEQFF
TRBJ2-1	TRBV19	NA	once	TGTGCCAGTAGTACCTCGGGAGAAGGGTACAATGAGCAGTTCTTC	CASSTSGEGYNEQFF
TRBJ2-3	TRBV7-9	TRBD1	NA	TGTGCCGGCAGCAGTACAGGGCCGACAGGGTCTAGCACAGATACGCAGTATTTT	CAGSSTGPTGSSTDTQYF
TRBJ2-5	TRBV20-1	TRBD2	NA	TGCAGTGCATCCAGCGGGAGGCCGGGAGAGACCCAGTACTTC	CSASSGRPGETQYF
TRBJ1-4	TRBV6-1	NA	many	TGTGCCAGCAGTGAGACATACCGGGACTGGAATGAAAAACTGTTTTTT	CASSETYRDWNEKLFF
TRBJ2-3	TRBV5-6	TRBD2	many	TGTGCCAGCAGCTTTAGCGGGAGGGGGGCAGATACGCAGTATTTT	CASSFSGRGADTQYF
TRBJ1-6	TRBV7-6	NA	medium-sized	TGTGCCAGCAGCTTAAGTCTCGGCAATTCACCCCTCCACTTT	CASSLSLGNSPLHF
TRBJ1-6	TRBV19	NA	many	TGTGCCAGCTCTAACTCCCGGGGAATTTATAATTCACCCCTCCACTTT	CASSNSRGIYNSPLHF
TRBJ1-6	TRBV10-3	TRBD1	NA	TGTGCCATCAGTCCACGACAGGGGAGCAATTCACCCCTCCACTTT	CAISPRQGSNSPLHF
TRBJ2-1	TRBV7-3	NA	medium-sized	TGTGCCAGCAGCCCAAAGTACGACGATTACAATGAGCAGTTCTTC	CASSPKYDDYNEQFF
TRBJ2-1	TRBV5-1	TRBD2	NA	TGCGCCAGCAGCGGATCTAGCGGGAGGATGGCGCAGTTCTTC	CASSGSSGRMAQFF
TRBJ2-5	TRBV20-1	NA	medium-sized	TGCAGTGCTAGAGACCATCGAGAGACCCAGTACTTC	CSARDHRETQYF
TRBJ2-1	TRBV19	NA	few	TGTGCCAGTAGTCTACTCTTAACGAGCTCCTACAATGAGCAGTTCTTC	CASSLLLTSSYNEQFF
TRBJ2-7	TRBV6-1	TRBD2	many	TGTGCCAGCAGTGCAGGACTAGTAGATTACGAGCAGTACTTC	CASSAGLVDYEQYF
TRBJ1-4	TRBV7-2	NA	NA	TGTGCCAGCGCCCGTACAACTGATGAAAAACTGTTTTTT	CASARTTDEKLFF
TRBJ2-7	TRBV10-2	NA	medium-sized	TGCGCCAGCGAAAACGGAGGGGGCGGGGAAAACTACGAGCAGTACTTC	CASENGGGGENYEQYF
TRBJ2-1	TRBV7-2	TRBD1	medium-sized	TGTGCCAGCATCCACACGGACAGGGGGCGCGATGAGCAGTTCTTC	CASIHTDRGRDEQFF
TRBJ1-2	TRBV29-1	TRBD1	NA	TGCAGCGACTCAACCGGGACAGGGAACTATGGCTACACCTTC	CSDSTGTGNYGYTF
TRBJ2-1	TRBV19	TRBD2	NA	TGTGCCAGTAGTATAGTGGCGGGAGTAAGGAATGAGCAGTTCTTC	CASSIVAGVRNEQFF
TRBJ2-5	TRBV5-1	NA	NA	TGCGCCAGCAGCTTGGCCCTGGACCCCAGCGGAGAGACCCAGTACTTC	CASSLALDPSGETQYF
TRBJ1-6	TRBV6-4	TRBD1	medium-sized	TGTGCCAGCAGTGACTCGACAGGGGATAATTCACCCCTCCACTTT	CASSDSTGDNSPLHF
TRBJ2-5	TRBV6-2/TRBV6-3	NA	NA	TGTGCCAGCAGTTACCCGATACTAGCTGGTACTCAAGAGACCCAGTACTTC	CASSYPILAGTQETQYF
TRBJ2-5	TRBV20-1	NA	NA	TGCAGTGTACGACAAGAGACCCAGTACTTC	CSVRQETQYF
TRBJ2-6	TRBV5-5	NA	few	TGTGCCAGCATGGTCTCTGGGGCCAACGTCCTGACTTTC	CASMVSGANVLTF
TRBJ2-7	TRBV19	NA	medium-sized	TGTGCCAGTAGTATAGCCAAGGCGGCCGAGCAGTACTTC	CASSIAKAAEQYF
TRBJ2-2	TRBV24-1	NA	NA	TGTGCCACCAGTGATTTGCAGAGCGGCACCGGGGAGCTGTTTTTT	CATSDLQSGTGELFF
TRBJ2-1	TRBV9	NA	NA	TGTGCCAGCAGCGTCGACGGTAGAAATGAGCAGTTCTTC	CASSVDGRNEQFF
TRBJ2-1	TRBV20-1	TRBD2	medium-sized	TGCAGTGCCATCGAAAAACTAGCGGGAGGGAATGAGCAGTTCTTC	CSAIEKLAGGNEQFF
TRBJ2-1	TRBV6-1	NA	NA	TGTGCCAGCAGTGGGGGGCCAAACAATGAGCAGTTCTTC	CASSGGPNNEQFF
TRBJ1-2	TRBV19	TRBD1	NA	TGTGCCAGTAGTATAGCCCCCGGGACAGATGGCTACACCTTC	CASSIAPGTDGYTF
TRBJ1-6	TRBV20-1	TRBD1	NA	TGCAGTGCTCCCCCGACAGGGACCGCCTCACCCCTCCACTTT	CSAPPTGTASPLHF
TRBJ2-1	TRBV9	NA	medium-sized	TGTGCCAGCAGCGTAGGCAACACCCCGTTCTACAATGAGCAGTTCTTC	CASSVGNTPFYNEQFF